These T cell receptor beta chains were read from a single sample in a study of Ad26.COV2.S vaccination and SARS-CoV-2 variants. Assay used: immunoSEQ multiplex PCR; TCRdb lists only in-frame clones, some missing. The sample includes a few hundred thousand clones, roughly four fifths seen only once; the top ten take approximately 7.8%. The specimen comprised peripheral blood, sampled in a trial of Ad26.COV2.S vaccine versus placebo. All receptors derive from a person aged 18 to 59 who received the Ad26.COV2.S COVID-19 vaccine or a placebo. CDR3s leave out the opening cysteine and the closing phenylalanine or tryptophan.

V	J	CDR3
TRBV7-8	TRBJ1-5	ASSLGQIDNQPQH
TRBV11-3	TRBJ2-7	ASTLRGPTYEQY
TRBV27	TRBJ1-1	ASSLRTGGFGTEAF
TRBV5-6	TRBJ1-1	ASSLVGEGEAF
TRBV12-5	-	ASGLVTRGRGTQY
TRBV5-5	TRBJ2-7	ASSFLAGYEQY
TRBV6-5	TRBJ2-7	ASSYNSYEQY
TRBV7-2	TRBJ2-1	ASSFFRTGTRNEQF
TRBV11-2	TRBJ2-3	ASSQRWTSTDTQY
TRBV7-3	TRBJ2-1	ASSRDRGYNEQF
TRBV19	TRBJ1-1	ASRDRHTEAF
TRBV11-2	TRBJ2-1	ASSPGLAGGQGEQF
TRBV30	TRBJ2-2	AWSGARTSGNTGELF
TRBV19	TRBJ1-4	ASIGHRNEKLF
TRBV3-1/TRBV3-2	TRBJ1-1	ASSQGYVNTEAF
TRBV7-9	TRBJ2-7	ASTVAASYEQY
TRBV24-1	TRBJ2-1	ATSEPSGEQF
TRBV4-1	TRBJ1-1	ASSRMGPPEAF
TRBV15	TRBJ2-3	ASRGQRESDTQY
TRBV2	TRBJ2-3	ASTDKSTDTQY
TRBV5-4	TRBJ1-2	ASSQIIQGSYGYT
TRBV7-9	TRBJ2-7	ASSQVGGYEQY
TRBV5-1	TRBJ1-2	ASSFSGAGYGYT
TRBV10-3	TRBJ2-2	AISESSGGAEPGELF
TRBV9	TRBJ2-7	ASSVGDRDYEQY
TRBV11-3	TRBJ2-1	ASNDWDLLPGSEQF
TRBV7-2	TRBJ2-7	ASSLDPHEQY
TRBV4-3	TRBJ1-1	ASSQDGASPEAF
TRBV5-4	TRBJ1-2	ASSPPPGREVKNGYT